In this sample, the clone carrying this T cell receptor beta chain turned up once. Antigen unknown. Both intraepithelial and lamina propria lymphocytes were released by processing graft tissue. Germline V gives CDR1 SNHLY, CDR2 FYNNEI. Deletions cut 4 bases from V and 4 bases from J, with 10 bases between. The CDR3 contains 13 residues. The sample comes from a study of graft-versus-host responses after intestinal transplantation. Study at large: Transplant types were multivisceral, liver-intestinal, or isolated intestinal. Once they had received anti-thymocyte globulin induction, all recipients took tacrolimus and steroids for about 3 years. Study-level results: Early after transplant, HvG clones declined as circulating GvH clones peaked. There were GvH clones found in recipient marrow, and some of them appeared first in ileum or blood.

Assay used: immunoSEQ multiplex PCR; TCRdb lists only in-frame clones, some missing. Here the sample spans roughly 36,000 clones, about nine tenths being singletons. The clonotype comes from a human patient who received an intestinal transplant, so some T cells may come from the graft donor. The rearrangement uses TRBV2 and TRBJ1-2; no definite D call. The starting material was ileum tissue, obtained 200 to 210 days after intestinal transplant. The CDR3 region is CASSGSDFYGYTF. The CDR3 region has the DNA TGTGCCAGCAGTGGATCAGACTTCTATGGCTACACCTTC. Combining the CDR3 with reference TRBV2 and TRBJ1-2 gives the whole variable domain EPEVTQTPSHQVTQMGQEVILRCVPISNHLYFYWYRQILGQKVEFLVSFYNNEISEKSEIFDDQFSVERPDGSNFTLKIRSTKLEDSAMYFCASSGSDFYGYTFGSGTRLTVV.